What follows are 28 T cell receptor beta chains derived from one specimen sequenced in a study of prognosis after radiotherapy for stage I lung cancer. Two-round multiplex PCR, the amplification method, yielded TCR beta CDR3 from genomic DNA. Round one of PCR was performed, and it used primers specific to each TRBV and TRBJ gene. From the multiplex PCR reads, TCRdb called clonotypes with MiXCR, one entry per CDR3 protein. The profile shows about 17,000 distinct CDR3 sequences, over 15% of them singletons. This specimen consisted of PBMCs, obtained before or after stereotactic body radiation therapy (not recorded which). Source of these receptors: a donor older than 45 with non-small cell lung cancer.

This clonotype was found many times. The V and J genes are TRBV4-1 and TRBJ2-3, with D perhaps TRBD2 (6 bases). Per germline, CDR1 MGHRA and CDR2 YSYEKL. Trimming pared 0 bases from V and 2 bases from J, leaving 12 bases between. The CDR3 consists of 16 residues. CDR3 in DNA: TGCGCCAGCAGCCAAGATGATCTAGCGAACACAGATACGCAGTATTTT. It specifies CASSQDDLANTDTQYF.

About this clonotype: The germline gene is not matched at one end of the junction; a read error may be the cause. The chain has TRBV15 and TRBJ2-7, with D tentatively TRBD1 (5 bases). Germline CDR1 and CDR2: LNHNV and YYDKDF (reference sequence). This CDR3 comprises 18 residues. The CDR3 region is CTTSRVLGQGMWRYEQYF. The CDR3 DNA is TGTACCACCAGCAGGGTTCTTGGTCAGGGTATGTGGCGATACGAGCAGTACTTC.

Concerning this clonotype itself: A read error may be the cause here, since a much bigger clone is one base away. This chain connects TRBV7-8 to TRBJ1-1; no clear D. With 5 bases removed from V and 4 bases from J, the gap between germline ends came to 11 bases. Germline lookup yields CDR1 SGHVS and CDR2 FQNEAQ. The CDR3 consists of 13 residues. CDR3 bases: TGTGCCAGCAGCCCCCGGACCTGCACTGAAGCTTTCTTT. Translated: CASSPRTCTEAFF.

The chain is built from TRBV11-3 and TRBJ2-1, with 7 nucleotides matching TRBD2. The V and J ends lost 6 bases and 5 bases, in that order; junction bases with no gene match: 13. Looked up from germline, CDR1 is SGHNT and CDR2 is YENEEA. The CDR3 is 16 amino acids. The CDR3 region is CASRRCGGGPDNEQFF. CDR3 in DNA: TGTGCCAGCAGACGTTGTGGGGGAGGGCCCGACAATGAGCAGTTCTTC.

Regarding this clonotype: This likely came from a read error, as a far larger clone is one base away. The chain has TRBV6-2 or TRBV6-3 and TRBJ2-1; the match to TRBD2 covers 7 bases. CDR3 length equals 14 residues. CDR1 MNHEY and CDR2 SVGEGT come from the germline V gene. The CDR3 coding sequence is TGTGGCAGCAGACGTACTGGGGGGGTGAATGAGCAGTTCTTC. Translation gives CGSRRTGGVNEQFF.

This clonotype has ten or more counts. The gene calls are TRBV11-2 and TRBJ2-4; either TRBD1 or TRBD2 may supply D (5 bases each). Germline loops: CDR1 SGHAT, CDR2 FQNNGV. Trimming shortened V by 8 bases and J by 0 bases, and 14 bases separated the two germline ends. This CDR3 is 15 amino acids long. The CDR3 is CASGTLTLAKNIQYF. CDR3 nucleotide sequence: TGTGCCAGCGGGACCTTGACATTAGCCAAAAACATTCAGTACTTC.

This clonotype has at least ten counts. CDR3 in amino acids: CSATGVAYGYTF. As DNA, the CDR3 is TGCAGTGCTACGGGGGTCGCCTATGGCTACACCTTC. V and J are TRBV20-1 and TRBJ1-2; possibly TRBD1 for D (5 bases). The V gene lost 4 bases and the J gene lost 4 bases, with 10 bases spanning the gap. This CDR3 has 12 residues. From germline, CDR1 is DFQATT and CDR2 SNEGSKA (reference sequence).

This clonotype was counted many times. The genes are TRBV30 and TRBJ2-2, with no clear D. The V end lost 1 base, the J end lost 1 base, and 4 bases lay between the germline ends. This CDR3 comprises 13 residues. The V gene's germline CDR1 is GTSNPN and CDR2 SVGIG (reference sequence). CDR3 in amino acids: CAWSGLNTGELFF. The CDR3 nucleotides read TGTGCCTGGAGTGGACTGAACACCGGGGAGCTGTTTTTT.

This clonotype was detected ten times or more. The chain combines TRBV11-1 with TRBJ1-1; D may be TRBD1 (5 bases). There are 14 residues in the CDR3. CDR1 is SGHAT and CDR2 is FQDESV in the germline V gene (reference sequence). V lost 0 bases and J 10 bases, leaving 15 bases between the germline ends. CDR3 sequence reads: CASSLADAGRGAFF. Written as DNA, the CDR3 is TGTGCCAGCAGCTTAGCTGATGCAGGAAGGGGAGCTTTCTTT.

This clonotype was observed a single time. This rearrangement joins TRBV25-1 to TRBJ2-3, with D maybe TRBD2 (5 bases). Trimming shortened V by 3 bases and J by 6 bases, and 25 bases separated the two germline ends. The CDR3 totals 18 residues. From germline, CDR1 is MGHDK and CDR2 SYGVNS. CDR3 amino acids: CASSDLGEKFRDMDTQYF. DNA for the CDR3: TGTGCCAGCAGTGATCTTGGTGAGAAATTCCGGGATATGGATACGCAGTATTTT. The full variable domain, completed using reference TRBV25-1 and TRBJ2-3, is EADIYQTPRYLVIGTGKKITLECSQTMGHDKMYWYQQDPGMELHLIHYSYGVNSTEKGDLSSESTVSRIRTEHFPLTLESARPSHTSQYLCASSDLGEKFRDMDTQYFGPGTRLTVL.

This clonotype was observed a handful of times. A much larger clone sits a single nucleotide away, making a read error possible. CDR3 bases: TGCGCCAGCAGCCGGGACAGGAACACTGAAGCTTTCTTT. Translated, it gives CASSRDRNTEAFF. The chain combines TRBV5-1 with TRBJ1-1, with 7 bases that match TRBD1. Germline V CDR1 and CDR2: SGHRS, YFSETQ. The trim removed 4 bases at V and 1 base at J, leaving 1 base unmatched. There are 13 residues in the CDR3.

This clonotype has ten or more counts. This rearrangement joins TRBV7-2 to TRBJ2-5; a weak D match, TRBD1 (5 bases). The CDR3 sequence is 15 residues long. The ends were cut back, 0 bases at V and 5 bases at J, with 13 bases in the middle. Looked up from germline, CDR1 is SGHTA and CDR2 is FQGNSA. The CDR3 DNA reads TGTGCCAGCAGCTTAGCGCTGAACCCAGGGGAGACCCAGTACTTC. Translating it yields CASSLALNPGETQYF.

Many counts were recorded for this clonotype. The chain links TRBV24-1 to TRBJ2-2, with a possible D match to TRBD2 (5 bases). V lost 4 bases, J lost 5 bases, and 22 bases lay in between. The CDR3 loop spans 18 amino acids. Per the germline V gene, CDR1 is KGHDR and CDR2 is SFDVKD. CDR3 sequence reads: CATSDPGVVLGVTGELFF. CDR3 DNA sequence: TGTGCCACCAGTGACCCCGGGGTCGTCCTAGGTGTGACCGGGGAGCTGTTTTTT.

Many counts were recorded for this clonotype. The chain employs TRBV7-9 and TRBJ2-2; 7 bases fit TRBD2. With V trimmed by 0 bases and J by 5 bases, 0 bases remained unmatched. This CDR3 comprises 14 residues. Germline lookup yields CDR1 SEHNR and CDR2 FQNEAQ (reference sequence). The CDR3 protein is CASSLAGGTGELFF. The CDR3 bases are TGTGCCAGCAGCTTAGCCGGGGGGACCGGGGAGCTGTTTTTT.

This clonotype appeared many times. V and J are TRBV9 and TRBJ2-2; unclear D gene. Germline CDR1 is SGDLS and CDR2 is YYNGEE. Trimming took 0 bases from V and 3 from J, leaving 9 bases between them. CDR3 size: 15 residues. The CDR3 DNA follows: TGTGCCAGCAGCGTAGAGGGTCGGTACACCGGGGAGCTGTTTTTT. Protein product: CASSVEGRYTGELFF. Based on the CDR3 plus reference TRBV9 and TRBJ2-2, the full variable domain is DSGVTQTPKHLITATGQRVTLRCSPRSGDLSVYWYQQSLDQGLQFLIQYYNGEERAKGNILERFSAQQFPDLHSELNLSSLELGDSALYFCASSVEGRYTGELFFGEGSRLTVL.

In its sample, this clonotype was seen many times. The chain uses TRBV4-1 and TRBJ1-3; possibly TRBD1 for D (5 bases). Germline CDR1 reads MGHRA; CDR2 reads YSYEKL. V shed 4 bases and J shed 0 bases, with 22 bases lying between them. The CDR3 consists of 19 residues. The CDR3 spells CASSRPGTSGKGSGNTIYF. DNA of the CDR3: TGCGCCAGCAGCCGCCCCGGGACGTCGGGCAAGGGCTCTGGAAACACCATATATTTT.

The chain combines TRBV7-3 with TRBJ1-1, with 8 positions matching TRBD1. The germline CDR1 and CDR2 sequences are SGHTA and FQGTGA. The CDR3 is made up of 13 amino acids. V was clipped by 5 bases and J by 4 bases; unmatched bases: 3. The DNA of the CDR3 is TGTGCCAGCAGCACTCAGGGGGCCACTGAAGCTTTCTTT. Protein: CASSTQGATEAFF.

This clonotype was counted between two and nine times. A single base separates this from a much larger clone, so it may be a read error. The chain joins TRBV5-1 to TRBJ2-5; TRBD1 matches 8 bases. The CDR3 consists of 16 residues. V was clipped by 0 bases and J by 4 bases; unmatched bases: 8. Germline assignment: CDR1 SGHRS and CDR2 YFSETQ. CDR3 sequence (DNA): TGCGCCAGCAGCTTGGGGGGAAGGACAGGGCGAGAGACCCAGTACTTC. It yields the protein CASSLGGRTGRETQYF. The full variable domain, in which reference TRBV5-1 and TRBJ2-5 provide the parts outside the CDR3, is KAGVTQTPRYLIKTRGQQVTLSCSPISGHRSVSWYQQTPGQGLQFLFEYFSETQRNKGNFPGRFSGRQFSNSRSEMNVSTLELGDSALYLCASSLGGRTGRETQYFGPGTRLLVL.

This clonotype was seen repeatedly, ten times or more. The chain recombines TRBV7-3 with TRBJ2-2; D perhaps matches TRBD1 (6 bases). V shed 1 base and J shed 1 base, with 10 bases lying between them. This CDR3 is built from 16 residues. Germline V gene sequence: CDR1 SGHTA, CDR2 FQGTGA. CDR3 in amino acids: CASSLMTTGNTGELFF. CDR3 DNA: TGTGCCAGCAGCTTAATGACGACAGGGAACACCGGGGAGCTGTTTTTT. Filled out from reference TRBV7-3 and TRBJ2-2, the complete variable domain reads GAGVSQTPSNKVTEKGKYVELRCDPISGHTALYWYRQSLGQGPEFLIYFQGTGAADDSGLPNDRFFAVRPEGSVSTLKIQRTERGDSAVYLCASSLMTTGNTGELFFGEGSRLTVL.

Turning to this clonotype: It differs at one base from a far larger clone, so likely a read error. CDR3 bases: TGTGCCAGCAGTTACTCATTAGACCACCAACTAGCCGAGCAGTATTTT. This codes for CASSYSLDHQLAEQYF. The rearrangement links TRBV6-4 to TRBJ2-3, with a weak D call TRBD2 (6 bases). The CDR3 covers 16 residues. CDR1 is MRHNA and CDR2 is SNTAGT in the germline V gene.

This clonotype was picked up many times. This chain uses TRBV4-1 with TRBJ2-2; D is unclear. This CDR3 comprises 14 residues. Germline CDR1 and CDR2: MGHRA and YSYEKL. V lost 4 bases and J lost 5, with 11 bases in between. CDR3 coding DNA: TGCGCCAGCAGCCCCTTATTGAGAACCGGGGAGCTGTTTTTT. Protein product: CASSPLLRTGELFF.

This clonotype qualifies as medium-sized. The chain couples TRBV28 to TRBJ1-5, with a possible D match to TRBD1 (5 bases). Trimming removed 1 base at V and 3 bases at J, with 10 bases between. The CDR3 has 15 residues. The germline V gene encodes CDR1 MDHEN and CDR2 SYDVKM. The CDR3 DNA reads as TGTGCCAGCAGTTTATATCAGGGCTACAATCAGCCCCAGCATTTT. Residues: CASSLYQGYNQPQHF.

With regard to this clonotype: Only one base separates this from a far larger clonotype, so it likely reflects a read error. The J gene is TRBJ2-2, the V gene TRBV6-5; D not resolved. In germline, CDR1 is MNHEY, CDR2 SVGAGI. Trimming removed 2 bases from V and 8 bases from J, with 9 bases in between. The CDR3 runs 13 residues. The CDR3 here is CASSYRFGGELFF. CDR3 in DNA: TGTGCCAGCAGTTACCGCTTCGGAGGGGAGCTGTTTTTT.

The V gene is TRBV6-2 or TRBV6-3, the J gene TRBJ2-7; 8 nucleotides align to TRBD1. V dropped 6 bases and J dropped 10; count of bases not matched to a gene: 17. Germline V CDR1 and CDR2: MNHEY, SVGEGT. CDR3 size: 15 residues. CDR3 sequence reads: CASRVTAPGQDTQYF. As DNA, the CDR3 is TGTGCCAGCAGAGTTACTGCCCCGGGACAGGATACCCAGTACTTC.

This clonotype was seen at least ten times. The chain joins TRBV6-5 to TRBJ1-6; 9 bases are shared with TRBD1. CDR1 and CDR2 from the germline V gene are MNHEY and SVGAGI. The CDR3 extends over 16 amino acids. Trimming cost V 0 bases and J 10 bases; bases outside gene matches: 7. The CDR3 spells CASSYSTGQGRSPLHF. CDR3 coding DNA: TGTGCCAGCAGTTACTCGACGGGACAGGGACGATCACCCCTCCACTTT.

To note about this clonotype: This may be a read error, as it is one base from a much larger clone. V is TRBV10-3 and J is TRBJ1-5, with 9 bases matching TRBD1. This CDR3 has 14 amino acids. The V segment lost 9 bases and the J segment 8 bases; nucleotides outside the gene matches: 11. Per the germline V gene, CDR1 is ENHRY and CDR2 is SYGVKD. CDR3 residues: CAIAGTGSGKPQHF. The CDR3 DNA follows: TGTGCCATTGCCGGGACAGGGAGTGGTAAGCCCCAGCATTTT.

There are many counts of this clonotype. The rearrangement joins TRBV20-1 to TRBJ2-3, with 14 bases lining up with TRBD2. The germline gives CDR1 DFQATT, CDR2 SNEGSKA (reference sequence). This CDR3 contains 16 residues. J lost 8 bases, V lost 5 bases, and 12 bases had no gene match. Here the CDR3 DNA reads TGCAGTGCTCATATCGGGACTAGCGGGAGCCCAGGTACGCAGTATTTT. Translated, it gives CSAHIGTSGSPGTQYF.

As for this clonotype: A much larger clone differs by one base, so this may be a read error. The V and J genes are TRBV3-2 and TRBJ2-1. TRBV3-2 is a known pseudogene. The CDR3 runs to 18 residues. CDR3 DNA: TGTGCCAGCAGCCACAGCCCACAGTGGATAATGGGTTACAATGAGCAGTTCTTC. Translated: CASSHSPQWIMGYNEQFF.